What follows are 25 T cell receptor beta chains derived from one specimen sequenced in a study of early T cells in non-severe SARS-CoV-2 infection. TCRdb ran MiXCR on the 5' RACE reads and lists one entry per CDR3 protein. In the table there are about 64,000 distinct CDR3 sequences, 4.9% of which are singletons. The sample consisted of whole blood. The receptors stem from an adult who was a healthcare worker with PCR-confirmed SARS-CoV-2 infection or an uninfected control (not recorded which).

This clonotype showed up many times. This rearrangement joins TRBV7-9 to TRBJ2-7, with 7 positions matching TRBD1. Germline values: CDR1 SEHNR, CDR2 FQNEAQ (reference sequence). Trimming took 4 bases from V and 0 from J; bases not matched to a gene: 9. This CDR3 comprises 16 residues. CDR3 nucleotides: TGTGCCAGCAGCTCCCGGACAGGCCCGTACTCCTACGAGCAGTACTTC. The encoded protein is CASSSRTGPYSYEQYF.

This clonotype has more than one count but fewer than ten. The chain recombines TRBV24-1 with TRBJ2-1; tentative D call: TRBD2 (5 bases). Germline V CDR1 and CDR2: KGHDR, SFDVKD. The CDR3 loop spans 14 amino acids. V lost 6 bases and J lost 8, with 16 bases in between. The chain's CDR3 is CATSRRGSSDEQFF. CDR3 DNA: TGTGCCACCAGTAGGCGAGGCAGTAGCGATGAGCAGTTCTTC.

The V gene is TRBV20-1, the J gene TRBJ2-7, with D possibly matching TRBD2 (6 bases). The germline V gene encodes CDR1 DFQATT and CDR2 SNEGSKA (reference sequence). Trimming removed 4 bases from V and 5 bases from J, with 18 bases in between. This CDR3 has 14 amino acids. CDR3 in amino acids: CSATATGTGDEQYF. Here the CDR3 DNA reads TGCAGTGCTACGGCCACCGGGACTGGGGACGAGCAGTACTTC.

There are many counts of this clonotype. V gene TRBV18 combines with J gene TRBJ2-5; D remains ambiguous. V was cut by 1 base and J by 5 bases, with 8 bases left in between. From germline, CDR1 is KGHSH and CDR2 LQKENI. The CDR3 spans 13 residues. The CDR3 bases are TGTGCCAGCTCACCACTTTCCAGTGAGACCCAGTACTTC. This sequence encodes CASSPLSSETQYF. Supplemented by reference TRBV18 and TRBJ2-5, the full variable domain reads NAGVMQNPRHLVRRRGQEARLRCSPMKGHSHVYWYRQLPEEGLKFMVYLQKENIIDESGMPKERFSAEFPKEGPSILRIQQVVRGDSAAYFCASSPLSSETQYFGPGTRLLVL.

The chain carries TRBV27 and TRBJ1-6; 7 positions agree with TRBD1. The CDR3 extends over 18 amino acids. J was trimmed by 4 bases and V by 7 bases; bases with no gene match: 16. Germline CDR1 MNHEY, CDR2 SMNVEV (reference sequence). The CDR3 region is CASTLQGSPPVYNSPLHF. In DNA form, the CDR3 reads TGTGCCAGCACCCTACAGGGGAGCCCGCCCGTTTATAATTCACCCCTCCACTTT.

This sequence joins TRBV6-1 and TRBJ2-7; no clear D gene. V was clipped by 2 bases and J by 3 bases, with 11 bases between them. The CDR3 spans 14 residues. Germline values: CDR1 MNHNS, CDR2 SASEGT. The CDR3 coding sequence is TGTGCCAGCAGTGAAAATGTCATTTACTACGAGCAGTACTTC. Amino acid sequence: CASSENVIYYEQYF.

This clonotype was recorded at least ten times. This chain links TRBV20-1 with TRBJ2-5, with TRBD1 matching over 10 bases. Germline V gene data show CDR1 as DFQATT and CDR2 as SNEGSKA (reference sequence). Trimming at V came to 5 bases and at J to 3 bases, leaving 6 bases not matched to a gene. The CDR3 is made up of 14 amino acids. CDR3 loop: CSASPGTGEETQYF. For the CDR3, the DNA is TGCAGTGCTTCTCCCGGGACAGGGGAAGAGACCCAGTACTTC.

This clonotype was seen repeatedly, ten times or more. The rearrangement links TRBV5-6 to TRBJ1-6; the D is unclear. This CDR3 has 15 residues. V was cut by 3 bases and J by 2 bases, with 9 bases left in between. The germline V gene has CDR1 SGHDT and CDR2 YYEEEE. The CDR3 DNA reads as TGTGCCAGCAGCTACTCCGGGACCTATAATTCACCCCTCCACTTT. It encodes CASSYSGTYNSPLHF.

There are many counts of this clonotype. The chain couples TRBV5-4 to TRBJ2-1; TRBD1 aligns across 11 bases. The V and J ends lost 3 bases and 9 bases, in that order; junction bases with no gene match: 11. The CDR3 consists of 16 residues. Per germline, CDR1 SGHNT and CDR2 YYREEE (reference sequence). The CDR3 coding sequence is TGTGCCAGCAGCTCCGGACAGGGGGCGACGGATACTGAGCAGTTCTTC. Translated, it gives CASSSGQGATDTEQFF.

V and J are TRBV2 and TRBJ2-6; perhaps TRBD2 as D (5 bases). Germline V gene data show CDR1 as SNHLY and CDR2 as FYNNEI. V dropped 6 bases and J dropped 1 base, with 10 bases sitting between them. This CDR3 is built from 15 residues. The CDR3 sequence: CASSSPGSGANVLTF. CDR3 nucleotides: TGTGCCAGCAGCTCCCCGGGATCTGGGGCCAACGTCCTGACTTTC.

The sample holds many counts of this clonotype. J is TRBJ2-2 and V is TRBV5-1; 8 nucleotides align to TRBD2. The CDR3 loop spans 15 amino acids. Germline loops: CDR1 SGHRS, CDR2 YFSETQ. The V segment lost 7 bases and the J segment 6 bases; nucleotides outside the gene matches: 11. The CDR3 sequence is CASGSGTRGPGELFF. In DNA form, the CDR3 reads TGCGCCAGCGGATCCGGGACTAGAGGGCCCGGGGAGCTGTTTTTT.

This clonotype was seen more than once but under ten times. CDR3 amino acids: CATSDAGALTDTQYF. The CDR3, as DNA: TGTGCCACCAGTGACGCTGGGGCCCTCACAGATACGCAGTATTTT. The rearrangement joins TRBV24-1 to TRBJ2-3; tentatively, D is TRBD1 (5 bases). Germline assignment: CDR1 KGHDR and CDR2 SFDVKD. The CDR3 covers 15 residues. Trimming removed 4 bases at V and 2 bases at J, with 12 bases between.

CDR3 sequence (DNA): TGCGCCAGCAGCCAAACAGGGGGCAGGCTATATGGGAGCACTGAAGCTTTCTTT. As protein: CASSQTGGRLYGSTEAFF. This chain uses TRBV4-3 with TRBJ1-1; TRBD1 agrees at 9 bases. Germline V gene sequence: CDR1 LGHNA, CDR2 YSLEER. The junction had 14 bases not matched to a gene; V was cut back by 2 bases and J by 4 bases. The CDR3 consists of 18 residues.

The table lists this clonotype with many counts. J is TRBJ1-3 and V is TRBV12-3 or TRBV12-4; D remains ambiguous. V dropped 2 bases and J dropped 9 bases, with 11 bases sitting between them. The CDR3 consists of 13 residues. The CDR3 reads CASSLRSRGTIYF. CDR3 nucleotide sequence: TGTGCCAGCAGTTTAAGGAGCCGGGGCACCATATATTTT.

This clonotype was detected many times. The chain couples TRBV5-1 to TRBJ2-6; no reliable D call. CDR1 is SGHRS and CDR2 is YFSETQ in the germline V gene. V was cut by 0 bases and J by 1 base, with 14 bases left in between. This CDR3 has 18 residues. The CDR3 region is CASSLAASDGSGANVLTF. CDR3 DNA: TGCGCCAGCAGCTTGGCTGCATCTGATGGGTCTGGGGCCAACGTCCTGACTTTC.

This clonotype occurred many times. This sequence joins TRBV30 and TRBJ1-2; D unresolved. CDR3 length: 12 residues. CDR1 is GTSNPN and CDR2 is SVGIG in the germline V gene (reference sequence). Trimming cost V 7 bases and J 0 bases, with 9 bases left between them. The CDR3 loop reads CASFAANYGYTF. In nucleotides, the CDR3 is TGTGCCTCCTTTGCGGCTAACTATGGCTACACCTTC.

This clonotype was detected only a few times. This sequence joins TRBV20-1 and TRBJ1-1, with D maybe TRBD1 (5 bases). Trimming shortened V by 6 bases and J by 10 bases, and 18 bases separated the two germline ends. This CDR3 is 12 amino acids long. CDR1 is DFQATT, CDR2 SNEGSKA, per germline (reference sequence). The CDR3 DNA reads TGCAGTGCCGGGACTCCTCTAAGGGGAGCTTTCTTT. Its translation is CSAGTPLRGAFF.

This clonotype has a count of ten or more. The chain recombines TRBV7-9 with TRBJ2-2; D remains unclear. Germline V gene lookup returns CDR1 SEHNR and CDR2 FQNEAQ (reference sequence). This CDR3 is 14 amino acids long. V lost 1 base and J 0 bases, leaving 3 bases between the germline ends. Written as DNA, the CDR3 is TGTGCCAGCAGCTTAGTCACGAACACCGGGGAGCTGTTTTTT. This sequence encodes CASSLVTNTGELFF.

The table lists this clonotype with a few counts. This chain connects TRBV7-9 to TRBJ2-6; D might be TRBD2 (5 bases). Trimming removed 3 bases from V and 3 bases from J, with 6 bases in between. The germline CDR1 and CDR2 sequences are SEHNR and FQNEAQ (reference sequence). The CDR3 is 14 amino acids. CDR3 sequence (DNA): TGTGCCAGCAGCTTCGGGGTTGGGGCCAACGTCCTGACTTTC. Translating it yields CASSFGVGANVLTF.

V usage is TRBV3-1 and J usage is TRBJ1-3; D unresolved. V gave up 5 bases and J gave up 1 base, with 15 bases separating them. There are 16 residues in the CDR3. CDR1 LGHDT and CDR2 YNNKEL come from the germline V gene (reference sequence). The CDR3 here is CASSAVRRLSGNTIYF. The CDR3 bases are TGTGCCAGCAGCGCAGTCAGGAGGCTGTCTGGAAACACCATATATTTT.

This clonotype was seen at least ten times. Here the CDR3 DNA reads TGTGCCAGCAGCCACTTAGTTGGTGAGCAGTTCTTC. This encodes CASSHLVGEQFF. The chain links TRBV3-1 to TRBJ2-1; D not resolved. The CDR3 is 12 amino acids. Trimming took 3 bases from V and 9 from J, leaving 9 bases between them. Germline loops: CDR1 LGHDT, CDR2 YNNKEL (reference sequence).

The chain combines TRBV3-1 with TRBJ2-7; D uncertain. Germline CDR1 LGHDT, CDR2 YNNKEL (reference sequence). The CDR3 contains 10 residues. V was cut by 1 base and J by 6 bases, with 1 base left in between. CDR3 nucleotide sequence: TGTGCCAGCAGCCAAGGCGAGCAGTACTTC. This gives the protein CASSQGEQYF.

This clonotype occurred many times. The J gene is TRBJ2-1, the V gene TRBV14, with TRBD1 matching 11 bases. J lost 8 bases, V lost 0 bases, and 3 bases had no gene match. This CDR3 spans 15 amino acids. Germline lookup yields CDR1 SGHDN and CDR2 FVKESK. The CDR3 spells CASSQDGTGGHEQFF. DNA for the CDR3: TGTGCCAGCAGCCAAGACGGGACAGGGGGACATGAGCAGTTCTTC.

This clonotype was observed at least ten times. The junction shows a germline mismatch at one end, possibly a read error. This rearrangement joins TRBV13 to TRBJ2-1; 11 bases map to TRBD2. This CDR3 spans 13 amino acids. The germline CDR1 and CDR2 sequences are PRHDT and FYEKMQ (reference sequence). CDR3 DNA: TGTGCCAGCAGCTCATTAGCGGGAGGGATGCCAACCTTC. It is translated as CASSSLAGGMPTF.

The sample holds many counts of this clonotype. CDR3 sequence reads: CASSLGGENQPQHF. DNA for the CDR3: TGCGCCAGCAGCTTGGGAGGGGAAAATCAGCCCCAGCATTTT. This chain connects TRBV5-1 to TRBJ1-5; TRBD1 is a possible D gene (5 bases). The CDR3 totals 14 residues. Germline V lookup: CDR1 SGHRS, CDR2 YFSETQ. V gave up 0 bases and J gave up 4 bases, with 8 bases separating them.